The rows below give T cell receptor beta chains drawn from one sample of a study of CD8 T cells in Susac syndrome. TCRdb re-called the immunoSEQ multiplex PCR reads with MiXCR, one entry per CDR3 protein. Among more than 200,000 distinct CDR3 sequences listed, 92% were seen once. Sequenced material: CD8+ T cells from PBMCs. The origin of the receptors is a human donor with multiple sclerosis. CDR3s include the opening cysteine and the closing phenylalanine or tryptophan. The D gene is left open where the match is weak.

CDR3 length: 11; D gene: -; J gene: TRBJ2-1; V gene: TRBV29-1; CDR3 protein: CSVGGGGEQFF
CDR3 length: 17; D gene: TRBD2; J gene: TRBJ2-6; V gene: TRBV7-9; CDR3 protein: CASSLSAGVSGANVLTF
CDR3 length: 14; D gene: -; J gene: TRBJ2-3; V gene: TRBV7-9; CDR3 protein: CASSKLGGVDTQYF
CDR3 length: 16; D gene: TRBD1; J gene: TRBJ1-2; V gene: TRBV4-2; CDR3 protein: CASSQTYRDRGQGYTF
CDR3 length: 11; D gene: -; J gene: TRBJ1-2; V gene: TRBV7-9; CDR3 protein: CASAGDYGYTF
CDR3 length: 13; D gene: -; J gene: TRBJ1-2; V gene: TRBV29-1; CDR3 protein: CSVPGSGSYGYTF
CDR3 length: 15; D gene: TRBD2; J gene: TRBJ2-5; V gene: TRBV4-3; CDR3 protein: CASSQGLAGGETQYF
CDR3 length: 13; D gene: TRBD1; J gene: TRBJ2-7; V gene: TRBV14; CDR3 protein: CASRHRGAYEQYF
CDR3 length: 15; D gene: -; J gene: TRBJ2-6; V gene: TRBV7-2; CDR3 protein: CASPAGDSGANVLTF
CDR3 length: 12; D gene: -; J gene: TRBJ2-3; V gene: TRBV9; CDR3 protein: CASSATGDTQYF
CDR3 length: 13; D gene: -; J gene: TRBJ2-7; V gene: TRBV2; CDR3 protein: CASSEGHSYEQYF
CDR3 length: 11; D gene: -; J gene: TRBJ2-7; V gene: TRBV19; CDR3 protein: CASRQESEQYF
CDR3 length: 20; D gene: TRBD2; J gene: TRBJ2-1; V gene: TRBV6-1; CDR3 protein: CASTIKPGLAANQPYNEQFF
CDR3 length: 13; D gene: TRBD1; J gene: TRBJ2-1; V gene: TRBV5-4; CDR3 protein: CASSPGQDNEQFF
CDR3 length: 12; D gene: -; J gene: TRBJ1-5; V gene: TRBV19; CDR3 protein: CAGSQGNQPQHF
CDR3 length: 14; D gene: TRBD2; J gene: TRBJ2-1; V gene: TRBV7-7; CDR3 protein: CASSPSGTYNEQFF
CDR3 length: 15; D gene: -; J gene: TRBJ1-2; V gene: TRBV19; CDR3 protein: CASSMSYRANYGYTF
CDR3 length: 17; D gene: TRBD2; J gene: TRBJ2-3; V gene: TRBV7-6; CDR3 protein: CASSLGLLAASTDTQYF
CDR3 length: 14; D gene: -; J gene: TRBJ2-1; V gene: TRBV3-1; CDR3 protein: CASSQDRRDNEQFF
CDR3 length: 13; D gene: -; J gene: TRBJ2-5; V gene: TRBV20-1; CDR3 protein: CSAPFGVQETQYF
CDR3 length: 18; D gene: -; J gene: TRBJ2-4; V gene: TRBV7-2; CDR3 protein: CASSSHVQGTGAKNIQYF
CDR3 length: 14; D gene: TRBD1; J gene: TRBJ2-7; V gene: TRBV19; CDR3 protein: CASSIGDSGYEQYF
CDR3 length: 13; D gene: -; J gene: TRBJ1-4; V gene: TRBV6-6; CDR3 protein: CASSQGINEKLFF
CDR3 length: 12; D gene: -; J gene: TRBJ2-7; V gene: TRBV28; CDR3 protein: CASTSVRGPQYF
CDR3 length: 15; D gene: -; J gene: TRBJ2-5; V gene: TRBV6-1; CDR3 protein: CASSEEGLPGETQYF
CDR3 length: 11; D gene: -; J gene: TRBJ2-3; V gene: TRBV24-1; CDR3 protein: CATSDDSTQYF
CDR3 length: 15; D gene: -; J gene: TRBJ1-1; V gene: TRBV6-2/TRBV6-3; CDR3 protein: CASSYSRAGRTEAFF
CDR3 length: 16; D gene: -; J gene: TRBJ2-7; V gene: TRBV25-1; CDR3 protein: CASSERQSGRGDEQYF
CDR3 length: 15; D gene: -; J gene: TRBJ2-3; V gene: TRBV15; CDR3 protein: CATSRGPGASDTQYF
CDR3 length: 12; D gene: -; J gene: TRBJ1-1; V gene: TRBV19; CDR3 protein: CASKLGDTEAFF
CDR3 length: 12; D gene: -; J gene: TRBJ2-7; V gene: TRBV7-9; CDR3 protein: CASSPSGSEQYF
CDR3 length: 16; D gene: TRBD2; J gene: TRBJ2-1; V gene: TRBV28; CDR3 protein: CASSPATSGKNNEQFF
CDR3 length: 13; D gene: -; J gene: TRBJ1-2; V gene: TRBV12-3/TRBV12-4; CDR3 protein: CASSQGRRKGYTF
CDR3 length: 13; D gene: -; J gene: TRBJ2-7; V gene: TRBV2; CDR3 protein: CASSVGRDVEQYF
CDR3 length: 12; D gene: -; J gene: TRBJ2-1; V gene: TRBV9; CDR3 protein: CASGEATAEQFF